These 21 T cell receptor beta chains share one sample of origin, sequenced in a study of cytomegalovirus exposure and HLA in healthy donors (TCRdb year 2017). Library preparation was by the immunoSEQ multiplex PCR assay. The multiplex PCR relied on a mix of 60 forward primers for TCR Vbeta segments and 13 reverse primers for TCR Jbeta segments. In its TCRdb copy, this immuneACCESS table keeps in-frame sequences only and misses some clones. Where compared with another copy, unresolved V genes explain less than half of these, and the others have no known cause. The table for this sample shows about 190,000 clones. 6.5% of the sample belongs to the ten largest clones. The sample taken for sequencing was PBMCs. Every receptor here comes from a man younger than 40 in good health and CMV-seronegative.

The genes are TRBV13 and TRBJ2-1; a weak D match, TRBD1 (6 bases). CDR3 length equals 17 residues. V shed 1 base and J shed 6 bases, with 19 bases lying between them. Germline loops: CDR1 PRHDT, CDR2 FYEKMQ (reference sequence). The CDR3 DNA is TGTGCCAGCAGCTTAGAGGTTCGGGGCACAGGGTCCAATGAGCAGTTCTTC. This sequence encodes CASSLEVRGTGSNEQFF.

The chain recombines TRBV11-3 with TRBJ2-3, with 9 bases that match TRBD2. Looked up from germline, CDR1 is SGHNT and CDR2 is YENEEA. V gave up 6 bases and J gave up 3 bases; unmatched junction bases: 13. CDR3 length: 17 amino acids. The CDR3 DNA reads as TGTGCCAGCAGACCCGGTAGTAGCGGGGGTACGACAGATACGCAGTATTTT. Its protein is CASRPGSSGGTTDTQYF.

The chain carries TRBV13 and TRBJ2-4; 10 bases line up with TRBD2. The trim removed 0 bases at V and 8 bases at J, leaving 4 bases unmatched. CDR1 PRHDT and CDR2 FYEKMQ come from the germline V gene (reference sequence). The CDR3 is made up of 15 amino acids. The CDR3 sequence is CASSLGASGSHIQYF. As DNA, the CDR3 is TGTGCCAGCAGCTTAGGAGCTAGCGGGAGTCACATTCAGTACTTC.

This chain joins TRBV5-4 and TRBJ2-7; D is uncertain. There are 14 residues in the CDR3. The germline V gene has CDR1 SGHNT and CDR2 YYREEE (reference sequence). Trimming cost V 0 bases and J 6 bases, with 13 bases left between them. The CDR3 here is CASSLDYPTSEQYF. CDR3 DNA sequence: TGTGCCAGCAGCTTGGACTACCCCACAAGCGAGCAGTACTTC.

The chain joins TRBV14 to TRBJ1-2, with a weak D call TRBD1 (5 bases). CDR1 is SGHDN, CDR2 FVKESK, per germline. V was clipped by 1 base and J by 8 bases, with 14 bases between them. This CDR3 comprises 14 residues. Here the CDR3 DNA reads TGTGCCAGCAGCCAAGTTGTCGGGGGTGCGGGCTACACCTTC. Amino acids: CASSQVVGGAGYTF.

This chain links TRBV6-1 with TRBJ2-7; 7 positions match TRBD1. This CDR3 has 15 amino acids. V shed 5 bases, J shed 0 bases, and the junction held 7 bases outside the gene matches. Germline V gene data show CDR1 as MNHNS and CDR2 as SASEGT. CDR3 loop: CASSWPTGASYEQYF. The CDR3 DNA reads TGTGCCAGCAGTTGGCCCACAGGGGCCTCCTACGAGCAGTACTTC.

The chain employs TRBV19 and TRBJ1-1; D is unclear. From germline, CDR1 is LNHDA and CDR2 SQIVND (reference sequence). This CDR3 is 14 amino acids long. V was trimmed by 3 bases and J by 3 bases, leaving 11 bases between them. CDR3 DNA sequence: TGTGCCAGTAGTATGGCTCTTTTTGACACTGAAGCTTTCTTT. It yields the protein CASSMALFDTEAFF.

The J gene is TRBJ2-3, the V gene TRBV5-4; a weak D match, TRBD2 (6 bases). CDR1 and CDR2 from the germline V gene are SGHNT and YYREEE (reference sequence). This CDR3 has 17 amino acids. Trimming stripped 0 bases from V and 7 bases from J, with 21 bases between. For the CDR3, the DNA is TGTGCCAGCAGCTTGGCCACCGGGACCACGGGACTGAATACGCAGTATTTT. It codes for CASSLATGTTGLNTQYF.

DNA of the CDR3: TGTGCCATCATGGCAGGGACTGGTGGCGAGCAGTACTTC. Residues: CAIMAGTGGEQYF. The rearrangement joins TRBV10-3 to TRBJ2-5; maybe TRBD2 (6 bases). The J call is uncertain, as TRBJ2-7 better fits the DNA end. The CDR3 loop spans 13 amino acids. The V gene's germline CDR1 is ENHRY and CDR2 SYGVKD.

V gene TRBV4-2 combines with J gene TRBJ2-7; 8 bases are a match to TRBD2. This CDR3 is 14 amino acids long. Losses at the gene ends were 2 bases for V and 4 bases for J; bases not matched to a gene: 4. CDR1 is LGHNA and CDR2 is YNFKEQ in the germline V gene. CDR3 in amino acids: CASSQTSGVYEQYF. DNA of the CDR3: TGTGCCAGCAGCCAAACTAGCGGAGTATACGAGCAGTACTTC.

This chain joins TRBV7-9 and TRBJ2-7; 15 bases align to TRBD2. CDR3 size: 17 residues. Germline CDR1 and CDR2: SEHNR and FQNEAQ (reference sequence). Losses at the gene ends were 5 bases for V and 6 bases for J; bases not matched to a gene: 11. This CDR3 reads CASSKNPGLAGGCEQYF. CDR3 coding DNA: TGTGCCAGCAGCAAAAATCCGGGACTAGCGGGAGGTTGCGAGCAGTACTTC.

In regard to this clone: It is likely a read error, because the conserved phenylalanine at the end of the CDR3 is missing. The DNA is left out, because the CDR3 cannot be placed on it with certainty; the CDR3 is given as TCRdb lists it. CDR3 residues: CASSIDRGEFY. The chain couples TRBV19 to TRBJ2-7; the table's D call, TRBD1, has no DNA check behind it. Germline values: CDR1 LNHDA, CDR2 SQIVND (reference sequence). From its first to its last residue, the CDR3 has 11 amino acids.

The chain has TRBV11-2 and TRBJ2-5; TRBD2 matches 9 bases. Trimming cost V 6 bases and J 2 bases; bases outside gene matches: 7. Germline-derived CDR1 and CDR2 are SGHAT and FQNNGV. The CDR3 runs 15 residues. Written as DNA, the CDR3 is TGTGCCAGCAGGAGCGCTAGCGGGGAACAAGAGACCCAGTACTTC. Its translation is CASRSASGEQETQYF.

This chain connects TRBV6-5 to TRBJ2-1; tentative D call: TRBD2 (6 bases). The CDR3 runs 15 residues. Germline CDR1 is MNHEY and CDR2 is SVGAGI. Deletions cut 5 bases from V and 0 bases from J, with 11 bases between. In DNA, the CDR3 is TGTGCCAGCAGTGTAACGACTAGCTCCTACAATGAGCAGTTCTTC. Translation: CASSVTTSSYNEQFF.

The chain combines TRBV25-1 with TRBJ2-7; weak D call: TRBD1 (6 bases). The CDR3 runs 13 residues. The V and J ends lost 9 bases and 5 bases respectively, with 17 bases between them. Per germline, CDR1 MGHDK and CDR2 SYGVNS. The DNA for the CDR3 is TGTGCCAGTAGAAAAGTACAGGGCCACGAGCAGTACTTC. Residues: CASRKVQGHEQYF.

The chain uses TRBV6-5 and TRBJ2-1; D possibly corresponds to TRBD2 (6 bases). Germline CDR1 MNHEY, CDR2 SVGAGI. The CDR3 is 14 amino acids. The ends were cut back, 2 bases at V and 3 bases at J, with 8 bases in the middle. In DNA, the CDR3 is TGTGCCAGCAGTTACGGGACTCTCTACAATGAGCAGTTCTTC. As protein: CASSYGTLYNEQFF.

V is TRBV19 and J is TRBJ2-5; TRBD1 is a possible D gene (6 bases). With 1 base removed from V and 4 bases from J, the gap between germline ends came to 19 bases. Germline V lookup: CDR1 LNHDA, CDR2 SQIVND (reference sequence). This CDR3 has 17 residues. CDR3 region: CASSIGLEGGSRETQYF. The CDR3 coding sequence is TGTGCCAGTAGTATAGGGCTAGAAGGGGGTAGTCGAGAGACCCAGTACTTC.

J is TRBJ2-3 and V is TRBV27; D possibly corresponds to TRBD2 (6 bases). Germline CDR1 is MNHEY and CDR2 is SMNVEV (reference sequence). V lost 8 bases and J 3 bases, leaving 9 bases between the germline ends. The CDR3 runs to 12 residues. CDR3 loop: CASSEGTDTQYF. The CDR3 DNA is TGTGCCAGCTCGGAGGGGACAGATACGCAGTATTTT.

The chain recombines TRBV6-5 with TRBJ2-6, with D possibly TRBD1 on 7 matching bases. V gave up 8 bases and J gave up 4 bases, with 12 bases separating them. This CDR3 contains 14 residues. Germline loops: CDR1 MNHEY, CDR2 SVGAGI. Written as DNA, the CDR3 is TGTGCCAGCCAGGGGGGATCCGGGGCCAACGTCCTGACTTTC. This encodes CASQGGSGANVLTF.

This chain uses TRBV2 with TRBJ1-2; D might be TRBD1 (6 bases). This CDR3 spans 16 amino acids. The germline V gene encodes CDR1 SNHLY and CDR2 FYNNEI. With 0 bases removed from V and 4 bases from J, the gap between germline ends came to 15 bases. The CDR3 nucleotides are TGTGCCAGCAGTGAAGCAAGGGGGGGAGCTGCCTATGGCTACACCTTC. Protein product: CASSEARGGAAYGYTF.

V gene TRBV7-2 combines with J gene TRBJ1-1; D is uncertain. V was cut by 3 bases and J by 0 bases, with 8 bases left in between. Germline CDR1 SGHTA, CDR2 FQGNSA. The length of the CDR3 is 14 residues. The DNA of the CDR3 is TGTGCCAGCAGCTTCTGGGCGATGAACACTGAAGCTTTCTTT. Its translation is CASSFWAMNTEAFF.